This T cell receptor (beta chain) emerged from a study of OX40 agonist ivuxolimab in advanced cancers. The wider study: Anti-PD-1, anti-PD-L1 or anti-CTLA-4 therapy given earlier was allowed, and 30% to 45% had some.

The protocol was immunoSEQ multiplex PCR, while the TCRdb copy is restricted to in-frame clones and leaves out a portion. The sample holds 50,000 to 65,000 clones; 88% are singletons and the top ten take more than 5%. CDR1 is SGHRS, CDR2 YFSETQ, per germline. V was pared by 0 bases and J by 5 bases, with 3 bases of the junction left unmatched. The CDR3 contains 14 residues. The source of this sequence is an adult with an advanced solid tumor such as melanoma, head and neck, liver or kidney cancer. This sequence joins TRBV5-1 and TRBJ2-3; TRBD2 agrees at 7 bases. The source material was CD4+ or CD8+ T cells sorted from blood, sampled in a trial of the OX40 agonist ivuxolimab. Written as DNA, the CDR3 is TGCGCCAGCAGCTTGGGCGGGGGAGGAGATACGCAGTATTTT. Translation: CASSLGGGGDTQYF.